Below are 29 T cell receptor beta chains sequenced from a single sample in a study of early T cells in non-severe SARS-CoV-2 infection. TCRdb recomputed calls from the 5' RACE reads with MiXCR, one row per CDR3 protein. The table includes 45,000 to 75,000 distinct CDR3 sequences, 10% to 15% detected once. Sequencing used whole blood. These receptor sequences come from an adult who was a healthcare worker with PCR-confirmed SARS-CoV-2 infection or an uninfected control (not recorded which).

The DNA of the CDR3 is TGTGCCAGCAGCCTACGGACTTCATCGCCTGAGCAGTTCTTC. Translated, it gives CASSLRTSSPEQFF. V and J are TRBV7-3 and TRBJ2-1, with D tentatively TRBD2 (5 bases). Germline V gene sequence: CDR1 SGHTA, CDR2 FQGTGA. The V gene lost 5 bases and the J gene lost 9 bases, with 17 bases spanning the gap. The CDR3 sequence is 14 residues long.

The genes are TRBV12-3 or TRBV12-4 and TRBJ2-5, with 11 bases fitting TRBD2. V lost 8 bases, J lost 3 bases, and 8 bases stayed unmatched. The CDR3 is 15 residues long. CDR3 residues: CASGPSGLAEETQYF. The CDR3 DNA reads TGTGCCAGCGGCCCCTCGGGACTAGCGGAAGAGACCCAGTACTTC.

J is TRBJ2-3 and V is TRBV2, with D possibly being TRBD2 (5 bases). The V end was cut by 8 bases, the J end by 1 base, with 19 bases between. Germline CDR1 SNHLY, CDR2 FYNNEI. The CDR3 contains 16 residues. CDR3 protein: CASVLQDSLRTDTQYF. The CDR3 DNA reads as TGTGCCAGCGTTCTGCAGGACTCCCTCCGCACAGATACGCAGTATTTT.

In its sample, this clonotype was seen many times. V gene TRBV25-1 combines with J gene TRBJ1-6; tentative D call: TRBD1 (5 bases). Germline CDR1 is MGHDK and CDR2 is SYGVNS. The CDR3 contains 14 residues. Trimming removed 3 bases from V and 5 bases from J, with 8 bases in between. The CDR3 spells CASSDGTNNSPLHF. The CDR3 nucleotides are TGTGCCAGCAGTGACGGGACGAATAATTCACCCCTCCACTTT.

V gene TRBV6-6 combines with J gene TRBJ1-4; the D is unclear. Trimming took off 2 bases at V and 6 bases at J, with 19 bases between the two ends. Germline V gene data show CDR1 as MNHNY and CDR2 as SVGAGI (reference sequence). There are 17 residues in the CDR3. CDR3 in DNA: TGTGCCAGCAGTTACCCTCGTGGGCAGCTGAATGATGAAAAACTGTTTTTT. This encodes CASSYPRGQLNDEKLFF.

The chain employs TRBV2 and TRBJ1-2; D is possibly TRBD1 (6 bases). CDR1 and CDR2 (germline): SNHLY, FYNNEI. This CDR3 is built from 16 residues. Trimming removed 4 bases from V and 6 bases from J, with 21 bases in between. The chain's CDR3 is CASSVPERPQGHGYTF. The DNA of the CDR3 is TGTGCCAGCAGTGTCCCAGAGAGGCCTCAGGGGCATGGCTACACCTTC.

V usage is TRBV3-1 and J usage is TRBJ2-1, with 10 positions matching TRBD1. The CDR3 is 15 amino acids. Germline CDR1 and CDR2: LGHDT and YNNKEL (reference sequence). Unmatched junction bases numbered 4, after V lost 4 bases and J lost 4 bases. For the CDR3, the DNA is TGTGCCAGCAGCCTGACAGGGGGCGAGTACAATGAGCAGTTCTTC. Protein product: CASSLTGGEYNEQFF.

This clonotype was found a few times. CDR3 in amino acids: CASSQADRQNIQYF. The CDR3, as DNA: TGTGCCAGCAGCCAAGCGGACAGACAAAACATTCAGTACTTC. V gene TRBV3-1 combines with J gene TRBJ2-4, with D perhaps matching TRBD1 (6 bases). V shed 1 base and J shed 5 bases, with 9 bases lying between them. The CDR3 contains 14 residues. In germline, CDR1 is LGHDT, CDR2 YNNKEL (reference sequence).

This clonotype has a count of ten or more. The chain employs TRBV19 and TRBJ1-5; 10 bases agree with TRBD1. Germline V gene data show CDR1 as LNHDA and CDR2 as SQIVND (reference sequence). The CDR3 totals 15 residues. V was clipped by 4 bases and J by 7 bases; unmatched bases: 7. CDR3 DNA: TGTGCCAGTAGTACCGGGACAGGGGTAGGGCAGCCCCAGCATTTT. Translation gives CASSTGTGVGQPQHF.

V is TRBV19 and J is TRBJ2-3, with 10 nucleotides matching TRBD1. With 3 bases clipped from V and 6 bases from J, the junction kept 6 bases outside the gene matches. The CDR3 has 15 residues. CDR1 and CDR2 (germline): LNHDA, SQIVND (reference sequence). CDR3: CASSIRTGGLDTQYF. CDR3 nucleotides: TGTGCCAGTAGTATCCGGACAGGGGGTTTGGATACGCAGTATTTT.

The gene calls are TRBV21-1 and TRBJ2-7. TRBV21-1 is labeled a pseudogene. The CDR3 consists of 13 residues. CDR3 loop: CASSMSQNYEQYF. CDR3 sequence (DNA): TGTGCCAGCAGCATGTCTCAGAACTACGAGCAGTACTTC.

In its sample, this clonotype was seen a few times. J is TRBJ2-5 and V is TRBV28, with D hard to call. This CDR3 has 13 residues. Germline V gives CDR1 MDHEN, CDR2 SYDVKM. Trimming removed 5 bases from V and 5 bases from J, with 12 bases in between. The DNA for the CDR3 is TGTGCCAGCAGTCCGCCGGCTACGGAGACCCAGTACTTC. This sequence encodes CASSPPATETQYF.

This clonotype has more than one count but fewer than ten. The CDR3 DNA sequence: TGCAGCGTTGGAGGGGGCGGCGGGAGGTCTGACAATGAGCAGTTCTTC. It encodes CSVGGGGGRSDNEQFF. The chain recombines TRBV29-1 with TRBJ2-1; D possibly corresponds to TRBD2 (8 bases). The CDR3 covers 16 residues. The V gene lost 4 bases and the J gene lost 5 bases, with 21 bases spanning the gap. The germline V gene has CDR1 SQVTM and CDR2 ANQGSEA.

The DNA for the CDR3 is TGTGCCAGCAGCCACCCGGGACAGGCGGGCACTGAAGCTTTCTTT. Translated: CASSHPGQAGTEAFF. The chain combines TRBV4-2 with TRBJ1-1; 8 bases are shared with TRBD1. There are 15 residues in the CDR3. Germline V gene data show CDR1 as LGHNA and CDR2 as YNFKEQ. Losses at the gene ends were 3 bases for V and 4 bases for J; bases not matched to a gene: 7.

The V and J genes are TRBV29-1 and TRBJ2-5; D gene unclear. The CDR3 is 11 amino acids. The V and J ends lost 4 bases and 7 bases respectively, with 10 bases between them. The germline CDR1 and CDR2 sequences are SQVTM and ANQGSEA. CDR3: CSVGLDATQYF. The CDR3 coding sequence is TGCAGCGTTGGGTTGGACGCGACCCAGTACTTC.

Only a few counts were recorded for this clonotype. V usage is TRBV28 and J usage is TRBJ2-1; no reliable D call. Germline-derived CDR1 and CDR2 are MDHEN and SYDVKM. CDR3 length: 15 residues. V lost 2 bases, J lost 5 bases, and 13 bases lay in between. The CDR3, as DNA: TGTGCCAGCAGTTTACCCCCTGGCACTAACAATGAGCAGTTCTTC. Protein product: CASSLPPGTNNEQFF.

The chain has TRBV2 and TRBJ2-5, with D uncertain. Germline assignment: CDR1 SNHLY and CDR2 FYNNEI. V was trimmed by 7 bases and J by 2 bases, leaving 5 bases between them. The CDR3 loop spans 11 amino acids. CDR3: CASTPQETQYF. The CDR3 DNA follows: TGTGCCAGCACTCCGCAAGAGACCCAGTACTTC.

The gene calls are TRBV29-1 and TRBJ2-7; 7 positions match TRBD1. The CDR3 is made up of 12 amino acids. Germline V CDR1 and CDR2: SQVTM, ANQGSEA. The V segment lost 6 bases and the J segment 5 bases; nucleotides outside the gene matches: 7. The CDR3 coding sequence is TGCAGCGTGAAGACAGGGTCTAACGAGCAGTACTTC. It encodes CSVKTGSNEQYF.

In this sample, this clonotype turned up many times. The chain couples TRBV11-2 to TRBJ2-1; 11 bases are shared with TRBD2. V dropped 6 bases and J dropped 7; count of bases not matched to a gene: 2. This CDR3 spans 13 amino acids. Germline V gene data show CDR1 as SGHAT and CDR2 as FQNNGV. The CDR3 DNA is TGTGCCAGCAGGGCTAGCGGGGGGAATGAGCAGTTCTTC. As protein: CASRASGGNEQFF.

The chain employs TRBV5-1 and TRBJ2-7; 8 bases are shared with TRBD1. The junction had 8 bases not matched to a gene; V was cut back by 4 bases and J by 2 bases. Germline CDR1 reads SGHRS; CDR2 reads YFSETQ. CDR3 length: 15 residues. In DNA form, the CDR3 reads TGCGCCAGCAGCGAATCCGGGACAGGAACCTACGAGCAGTACTTC. Residues: CASSESGTGTYEQYF. Variable domain in full (rest from reference TRBV5-1 and TRBJ2-7): KAGVTQTPRYLIKTRGQQVTLSCSPISGHRSVSWYQQTPGQGLQFLFEYFSETQRNKGNFPGRFSGRQFSNSRSEMNVSTLELGDSALYLCASSESGTGTYEQYFGPGTRLTVT.

The count of this clonotype is one. The chain employs TRBV18 and TRBJ1-2, with TRBD1 identical over 7 bases. The V gene end was trimmed by 3 bases and the J gene end by 5 bases; junction bases not matched to a gene: 3. CDR1 is KGHSH, CDR2 LQKENI, per germline. CDR3 length: 13 amino acids. CDR3 sequence reads: CASSPTGQYGYTF. The CDR3 DNA is TGTGCCAGCTCACCGACAGGGCAATATGGCTACACCTTC.

The genes are TRBV3-1 and TRBJ2-1; 11 positions match TRBD2. The CDR3 is 16 amino acids. V shed 2 bases, J shed 3 bases, and the junction held 3 bases outside the gene matches. CDR1 and CDR2 from the germline V gene are LGHDT and YNNKEL (reference sequence). CDR3 sequence reads: CASSQPLAGDYNEQFF. The CDR3 region has the DNA TGTGCCAGCAGCCAACCACTAGCGGGAGACTACAATGAGCAGTTCTTC.

This clonotype was detected ten times or more. The V call is TRBV10-3, the J call TRBJ2-1, with D tentatively TRBD1 (5 bases). Trimming left V 6 bases short and J 7 bases short, with 22 bases between. This CDR3 has 16 residues. The germline V gene encodes CDR1 ENHRY and CDR2 SYGVKD. The CDR3, as DNA: TGTGCCATCAGGGCTAGTGTGGTCAGGCCAGGGAATGAGCAGTTCTTC. It yields the protein CAIRASVVRPGNEQFF.

This clonotype was recorded a few times. The chain combines TRBV10-3 with TRBJ1-4; tentative D call: TRBD1 (5 bases). Germline V gene data show CDR1 as ENHRY and CDR2 as SYGVKD. CDR3 length: 15 amino acids. Between the trimmed V and J ends, which lost 3 bases and 7 bases, there was a span of 15 bases. CDR3 nucleotides: TGTGCCATCAGTGATGAGACAGTCGCGGGTGAAAAACTGTTTTTT. This sequence encodes CAISDETVAGEKLFF.

There are many counts of this clonotype. This chain connects TRBV11-2 to TRBJ2-1; perhaps TRBD2 as D (6 bases). The CDR3 runs 15 residues. Germline CDR1 is SGHAT and CDR2 is FQNNGV. The ends were cut back, 5 bases at V and 6 bases at J, with 17 bases in the middle. CDR3 DNA: TGTGCCAGCAGCCTGACAAGGATGGAGGGCAATGAGCAGTTCTTC. It yields the protein CASSLTRMEGNEQFF.

This sequence joins TRBV6-1 and TRBJ2-1, with D possibly matching TRBD1 (6 bases). This CDR3 spans 14 amino acids. The V gene's germline CDR1 is MNHNS and CDR2 SASEGT. Trimming stripped 8 bases from V and 3 bases from J, with 14 bases between. This CDR3 reads CASSQGRGYNEQFF. CDR3 DNA sequence: TGTGCCAGCTCACAGGGAAGAGGCTACAATGAGCAGTTCTTC.

This clonotype has more than one count but fewer than ten. The V gene is TRBV11-2, the J gene TRBJ2-1; tentative D call: TRBD1 (6 bases). Trimming stripped 3 bases from V and 0 bases from J, with 15 bases between. Germline CDR1 reads SGHAT; CDR2 reads FQNNGV. This CDR3 spans 17 amino acids. The CDR3 loop reads CASSFSGTPYSYNEQFF. The CDR3 nucleotides read TGTGCCAGCAGCTTCTCGGGGACACCCTACTCCTACAATGAGCAGTTCTTC.

This chain links TRBV10-1 with TRBJ2-1; 9 positions agree with TRBD1. The junction had 3 bases not matched to a gene; V was cut back by 7 bases and J by 5 bases. Germline assignment: CDR1 WNHNN and CDR2 SYGVQD (reference sequence). CDR3 length: 13 residues. The DNA of the CDR3 is TGCGCCAGCAACAGACAGGGGGACAATGAGCAGTTCTTC. It translates to CASNRQGDNEQFF.

V is TRBV6-5 and J is TRBJ2-3; weak D call: TRBD2 (5 bases). Trimming took 0 bases from V and 2 from J, leaving 15 bases between them. The germline V gene encodes CDR1 MNHEY and CDR2 SVGAGI. The CDR3 has 17 residues. This chain's CDR3 is CASSYSAFPGNTDTQYF. CDR3 nucleotides: TGTGCCAGCAGTTACTCGGCGTTTCCCGGGAACACAGATACGCAGTATTTT.